This TCR beta chain stems from a study of cytomegalovirus exposure and HLA in healthy donors. Study as a whole: Of all 400 or so donors who were genotyped, roughly 83% belonged to the Caucasian-associated ancestry cluster.

V gave up 6 bases and J gave up 6 bases, with 11 bases separating them. The CDR3 has 12 residues. Per the germline V gene, CDR1 is SNHLY and CDR2 is FYNNEI. PCR employed 60 Vbeta and 13 Jbeta primers. The protocol was immunoSEQ multiplex PCR, while the TCRdb copy is restricted to in-frame clones and leaves out a portion. This sample carries just over 150,000 clones, roughly 85% of them seen once, and the ten largest clones take about 2%. J is TRBJ1-1 and V is TRBV2; D is possibly TRBD1 (6 bases). The TCR comes from a man aged 18 to 29 in good health and CMV-seropositive. The sample comprised PBMCs. The CDR3 spells CASRGGHAEAFF. CDR3 coding DNA: TGTGCCAGCAGAGGGGGTCACGCTGAAGCTTTCTTT.